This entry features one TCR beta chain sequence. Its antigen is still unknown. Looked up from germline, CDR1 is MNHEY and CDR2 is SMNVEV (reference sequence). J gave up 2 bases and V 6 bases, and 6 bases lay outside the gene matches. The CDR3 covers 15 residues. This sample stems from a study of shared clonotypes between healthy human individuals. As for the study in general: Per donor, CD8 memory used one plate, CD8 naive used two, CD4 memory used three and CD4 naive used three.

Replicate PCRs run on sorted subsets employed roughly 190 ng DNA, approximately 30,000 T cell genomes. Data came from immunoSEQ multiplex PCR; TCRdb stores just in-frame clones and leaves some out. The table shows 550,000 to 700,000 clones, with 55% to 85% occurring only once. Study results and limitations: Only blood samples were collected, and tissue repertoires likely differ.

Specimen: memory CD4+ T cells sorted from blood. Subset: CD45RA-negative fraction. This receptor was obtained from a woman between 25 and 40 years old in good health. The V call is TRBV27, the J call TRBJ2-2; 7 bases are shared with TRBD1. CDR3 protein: CASRPGQTNTGELFF. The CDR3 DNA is TGTGCCAGCAGACCGGGACAGACAAACACCGGGGAGCTGTTTTTT.